A selection of T cell receptor beta chains follows, all from one sample in a study of cytomegalovirus exposure and HLA in healthy donors. Generated by immunoSEQ multiplex PCR, the TCRdb table keeps only in-frame clones and is missing some. The repertoire holds some 140,000 clones, with around 80% as singletons. Sequencing input: PBMCs. The receptors here all came from a male donor in good health and CMV-seropositive. The conserved cysteine and the conserved F or W are not part of the CDR3 here.

j_call v_call cdr3_aa
TRBJ1-5 TRBV10-1 ASSESEGLNQPQH
TRBJ2-2 TRBV4-2 ASSLIIRTSANTGELF
TRBJ1-1 TRBV5-8 ASSLTGFTAF
TRBJ1-6 TRBV6-5 ASSYSTVGNSPLH
TRBJ2-3 TRBV7-9 ASSLAPGGETDTQY
TRBJ2-5 TRBV27 ASSLTGGLLETQY
TRBJ1-5 TRBV19 ASNSRGQGDSNQPQH
TRBJ1-5 TRBV19 ASTPRGTGSQPQH
TRBJ2-3 TRBV6-6 ASSPGADTQY
TRBJ2-7 TRBV7-9 ASSLQVAADDEQY
TRBJ2-7 TRBV7-9 ASSFLAGGGVYEQY
TRBJ2-5 TRBV28 ASSLLEQTQY
TRBJ2-5 TRBV7-2 ASSQRYTQY
TRBJ2-5 TRBV5-1 ASSPTTGNQETQY
TRBJ1-1 TRBV14 ASSQGKVGRSTEAF
TRBJ2-7 TRBV19 ASSIVEGPYEQY
TRBJ1-5 TRBV7-9 ASSWGGLGNQPQH
TRBJ2-5 TRBV11-2 ASSLGGRTGGVGETQY
TRBJ1-3 TRBV9 ASSSSSGNTIY
TRBJ2-4 TRBV5-6 ASSLGGGDIQY
TRBJ2-7 TRBV4-3 ASSQVWGGTVLTYEQY
- TRBV29-1 SVDLGQVTSYEQY
TRBJ2-5 TRBV7-3 ASSLTVPGTGGQETQY
TRBJ1-2 TRBV21-1 ASSKGTGTFKLAFHGYT
TRBJ2-3 TRBV10-3 AIGLAGGADTQY
TRBJ2-1 TRBV15 ATSRTLAGALGEQF
TRBJ2-1 TRBV7-9 ASSLASSYNEQF
TRBJ1-4 TRBV7-6 ASSLEWAGVREKLF
TRBJ1-3 TRBV19 ASMMSSGNTIY
TRBJ2-2 TRBV4-2 ASRPGQITGELF
TRBJ2-5 TRBV7-6 ASSLWRETQY
TRBJ1-1 TRBV19 ASRRGPNTEAF
TRBJ1-4 TRBV19 ASSLRTGLDATNEKLF
TRBJ1-6 TRBV5-1 ASSPRGGPGSPLH
TRBJ2-7 TRBV29-1 SVEGLAGYEQY
TRBJ2-7 TRBV5-6 ASSVTGGQDEQY
TRBJ2-7 TRBV29-1 SVTSGSPDEQY
TRBJ2-7 TRBV10-3 AISESGHSYEQY
TRBJ2-1 TRBV5-5 ASTNRRERNEQF
TRBJ2-5 TRBV5-1 ASSLGQGQETQY
TRBJ2-2 TRBV7-8 ASSSLQGLAGGPRSGELF
TRBJ1-1 TRBV6-6 ASSTDRMTEAF
TRBJ2-7 TRBV15 ATSTPPGVEQY
TRBJ1-1 TRBV7-9 SSSLNSENTEAF
TRBJ1-1 TRBV7-9 ASSAGATEAF
TRBJ1-2 TRBV28 ATVSPLNRHYGYT
TRBJ2-6 TRBV28 ASSFGSGAGANVLT
TRBJ2-7 TRBV7-8 ASSLARLAVLREQY
TRBJ2-3 TRBV9 ASSASGTRIDTQY
TRBJ2-1 TRBV4-3 ASSLGRSNEQF
TRBJ1-1 TRBV4-1 ASSQSGADTEAF
TRBJ1-4 TRBV7-9 ASSLVGTVANEKLF
TRBJ2-7 TRBV29-1 SVDGGNRALEQY
TRBJ1-5 TRBV28 ASTLQGARDQPQH